The clone carrying this TCR beta chain was counted ten times or more. Losses at the gene ends were 2 bases for V and 3 bases for J; bases not matched to a gene: 6. The CDR3 sequence is 16 residues long. These data come from a study of T-cell memory formation after mild COVID-19. TCRdb itself ran the 5' RACE reads through MiXCR, one entry per CDR3 protein. The sample has 100,000 to 150,000 distinct CDR3 sequences, about 5.9% seen once. The rearrangement uses TRBV12-3 or TRBV12-4 and TRBJ2-3, with 9 bases that match TRBD1. The receptor's source is an adult woman who had mild COVID-19 (a few samples of this study predate the infection). Cell type and time point are not known. Sample: PBMCs or a T cell subset sorted from them (not recorded which). CDR3 region: CASSLTPGTGTDTQYF. CDR3 DNA: TGTGCCAGCAGTTTAACCCCTGGGACAGGGACAGATACGCAGTATTTT.